Included here is one TCR beta chain sequence, with context. These data are taken from a study of shared clonotypes between healthy human individuals. Study-wide context: Researchers assigned three CD4 naive, three CD4 memory, two CD8 naive and one CD8 memory plate to each donor.

The CDR3 is 15 residues long. Germline CDR1 MGHRA, CDR2 YSYEKL. V was pared by 2 bases and J by 6 bases, with 15 bases between. Generated by immunoSEQ multiplex PCR, the TCRdb table keeps only in-frame clones and is missing some. This table holds about 510,000 clones, about 95% found once. This chain uses TRBV4-1 with TRBJ2-3; D remains ambiguous. This TCR was recovered from a woman between 25 and 40 years old in good health. Source material: naive CD4+ T cells sorted from blood. The subset here: CD45RA+ positively selected. The CDR3 loop is CASSQYALLSDTQYF. The CDR3 coding sequence is TGCGCCAGCAGCCAATATGCTCTCTTAAGTGATACGCAGTATTTT.